These 5 T cell receptor beta chains share one sample of origin, sequenced in a study of blood T cells in healthy people across ages. With a J-beta primer mix and a sample-barcoded 5' primer, a second PCR ran about 7 to 12 cycles. MiXCR, run by TCRdb on the 5' RACE reads, gives a single entry per CDR3 protein. The sample carries some 860,000 distinct CDR3 sequences, around three fifths recorded once. The sample comprised blood. Receptor source: a man aged 40-49 years in good health.

V and J are TRBV6-6 and TRBJ2-3, with D maybe TRBD1 (6 bases). The CDR3 totals 15 residues. Germline lookup yields CDR1 MNHNY and CDR2 SVGAGI (reference sequence). Trimming shortened V by 6 bases and J by 0 bases, and 13 bases separated the two germline ends. For the CDR3, the DNA is TGTGCCAGCAGATTAGACAGGCTGAGCACAGATACGCAGTATTTT. It specifies CASRLDRLSTDTQYF.

This rearrangement joins TRBV30 to TRBJ2-5; 14 nucleotides agree with TRBD2. This CDR3 spans 18 amino acids. The germline gives CDR1 GTSNPN, CDR2 SVGIG (reference sequence). V lost 1 base to trimming and J lost 5 bases; unmatched junction nucleotides: 12. In nucleotides, the CDR3 is TGTGCCTGGAGTGCACATTGGACTAGCGGGGGGTTATCGGAGACCCAGTACTTC. Its translation is CAWSAHWTSGGLSETQYF.

V usage is TRBV28 and J usage is TRBJ2-7; no definite D call. The CDR3 runs to 15 residues. V gave up 6 bases and J gave up 3 bases, with 18 bases separating them. CDR1 and CDR2 from the germline V gene are MDHEN and SYDVKM. The CDR3 loop is CASSLSSVIDYEQYF. CDR3 DNA: TGTGCCAGCAGCCTATCAAGTGTGATCGACTACGAGCAGTACTTC.

V gene TRBV10-3 combines with J gene TRBJ2-3; 7 bases align to TRBD2. The CDR3 runs to 15 residues. Trimming removed 8 bases from V and 6 bases from J; junction bases left unmatched: 14. Germline V gene sequence: CDR1 ENHRY, CDR2 SYGVKD. CDR3 residues: CAIGAPTGGSDTQYF. DNA of the CDR3: TGTGCCATCGGTGCGCCCACCGGGGGGTCCGATACGCAGTATTTT.

The rearrangement uses TRBV29-1 and TRBJ2-5, with TRBD1 as a possible D gene (6 bases). With 2 bases removed from V and 3 bases from J, the gap between germline ends came to 10 bases. Germline V gene data show CDR1 as SQVTM and CDR2 as ANQGSEA. The CDR3 has 13 amino acids. CDR3 nucleotides: TGCAGCGTTGAAAATTACAGGGAAGAGACCCAGTACTTC. Protein: CSVENYREETQYF.